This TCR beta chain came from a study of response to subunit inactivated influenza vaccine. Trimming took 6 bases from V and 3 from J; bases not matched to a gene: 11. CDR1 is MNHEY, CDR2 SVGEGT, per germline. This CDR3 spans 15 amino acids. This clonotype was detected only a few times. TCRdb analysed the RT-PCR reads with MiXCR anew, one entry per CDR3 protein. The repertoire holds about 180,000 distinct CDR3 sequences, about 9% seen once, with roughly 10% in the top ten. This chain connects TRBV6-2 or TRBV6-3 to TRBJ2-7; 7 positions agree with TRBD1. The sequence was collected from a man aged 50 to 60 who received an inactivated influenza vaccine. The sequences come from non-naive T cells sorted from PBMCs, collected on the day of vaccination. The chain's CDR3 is CASSVRGQPNYEQYF. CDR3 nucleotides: TGTGCCAGCAGCGTCCGGGGACAGCCGAACTACGAGCAGTACTTC.